The 27 T cell receptor beta chains below come from one sample, sequenced in a study of blood T cell repertoires in COVID-19. TCRdb keeps only in-frame clones here, not all; method: immunoSEQ multiplex PCR. The sample consists of roughly 120,000 clones, approximately 80% of them appearing once. Sequencing input: peripheral blood. Receptors originate from a man between 65 and 85 years old with acute or convalescent COVID-19.

This rearrangement joins TRBV12-3 or TRBV12-4 to TRBJ1-3, with D unclear. V shed 7 bases and J shed 4 bases, with 11 bases lying between them. This CDR3 is 13 amino acids long. CDR3 sequence: CASTPAQGNTIYF. The DNA for the CDR3 is TGTGCCAGCACCCCGGCACAGGGAAACACCATATATTTT.

Of note for this clone: At the DNA level, this CDR3 is encoded by other sequences in the same sample as well. V gene TRBV7-8 combines with J gene TRBJ2-5; TRBD2 matches at 7 bases. The V segment lost 3 bases and the J segment 2 bases; nucleotides outside the gene matches: 6. The CDR3 consists of 15 residues. Germline lookup yields CDR1 SGHVS and CDR2 FQNEAQ. The CDR3 DNA follows: TGTGCCAGCAGCTTGCGACTAGCCGGGCAAGAGACCCAGTACTTC. Amino acids: CASSLRLAGQETQYF.

The table lists this clone with a count of one. This chain uses TRBV3-1 (or the pseudogene TRBV3-2) with TRBJ2-1, with D unclear. Germline V gives CDR1 LGHDT, CDR2 YNNKEL (reference sequence). This CDR3 has 11 amino acids. The V gene lost 4 bases and the J gene lost 8 bases, with 6 bases spanning the gap. The CDR3: CASSRVDEQFF. In DNA, the CDR3 is TGTGCCAGCAGCCGAGTGGATGAGCAGTTCTTC.

This chain uses TRBV29-1 with TRBJ2-2; 7 bases match TRBD1. V shed 7 bases and J 1 base; nucleotides not matched to a gene: 3. The germline V gene encodes CDR1 SQVTM and CDR2 ANQGSEA. The CDR3 spans 13 residues. Here the CDR3 reads CSARQGNTGELFF. CDR3 bases: TGCAGCGCCCGACAGGGGAACACCGGGGAGCTGTTTTTT.

This clone has a handful of counts. This sequence joins TRBV9 and TRBJ1-2; D gene unclear. V dropped 4 bases and J dropped 8 bases, with 21 bases sitting between them. In germline, CDR1 is SGDLS, CDR2 YYNGEE. There are 15 residues in the CDR3. The CDR3 loop reads CASSPRVSEATGYTF. CDR3 nucleotides: TGTGCCAGCAGCCCCCGCGTTAGTGAGGCGACCGGCTACACCTTC. The complete variable domain, with remaining parts taken from reference TRBV9 and TRBJ1-2, reads DSGVTQTPKHLITATGQRVTLRCSPRSGDLSVYWYQQSLDQGLQFLIQYYNGEERAKGNILERFSAQQFPDLHSELNLSSLELGDSALYFCASSPRVSEATGYTFGSGTRLTVV.

This chain links TRBV6-4 with TRBJ2-3; perhaps TRBD2 as D (5 bases). The CDR3 length is 15 residues. Germline-derived CDR1 and CDR2 are MRHNA and SNTAGT. V lost 5 bases to trimming and J lost 3 bases, with 15 bases between them. CDR3 protein: CASSLRAEGTDTQYF. The CDR3 DNA sequence: TGTGCCAGCAGTCTACGGGCCGAGGGAACAGATACGCAGTATTTT.

This clone was seen a few times. This chain uses TRBV5-1 with TRBJ2-2; 8 positions match TRBD1. Germline trimming cut 4 bases from V and 0 bases from J; bases unmatched to any gene: 11. The CDR3 is 18 residues long. Per the germline V gene, CDR1 is SGHRS and CDR2 is YFSETQ. The CDR3 DNA is TGCGCCAGCAGCCCTCGACGAGGACAGGGCTCGAACACCGGGGAGCTGTTTTTT. It is translated as CASSPRRGQGSNTGELFF.

The gene calls are TRBV7-2 and TRBJ1-2; D is uncertain. The V gene lost 0 bases and the J gene lost 7 bases, with 12 bases spanning the gap. This CDR3 has 14 amino acids. CDR1 SGHTA and CDR2 FQGNSA come from the germline V gene. This chain's CDR3 is CASSLASGSSGYTF. CDR3 nucleotides: TGTGCCAGCAGCTTAGCTAGCGGGAGCTCTGGCTACACCTTC. Variable domain in full (rest from reference TRBV7-2 and TRBJ1-2): GAGVSQSPSNKVTEKGKDVELRCDPISGHTALYWYRQSLGQGLEFLIYFQGNSAPDKSGLPSDRFSAERTGGSVSTLTIQRTQQEDSAVYLCASSLASGSSGYTFGSGTRLTVV.

The J gene is TRBJ1-4, the V gene TRBV4-1; D ambiguous. The CDR3 has 17 amino acids. The germline V gene encodes CDR1 MGHRA and CDR2 YSYEKL. The germline V and J ends were trimmed by 3 bases and 7 bases, with 21 bases remaining between them. CDR3: CASSQDRRRRSSEKLFF. The CDR3 DNA sequence: TGCGCCAGCAGCCAGGATCGGAGGCGGAGGAGTAGTGAAAAACTGTTTTTT.

The J gene is TRBJ1-5, the V gene TRBV10-3; 9 bases align to TRBD1. This CDR3 is 15 amino acids long. The germline gives CDR1 ENHRY, CDR2 SYGVKD. V was pared by 3 bases and J by 5 bases, with 5 bases of the junction left unmatched. CDR3 DNA sequence: TGTGCCATCAGTGAAAAATGGACAGGGGATCAGCCCCAGCATTTT. It specifies CAISEKWTGDQPQHF.

The chain is built from TRBV6-5 and TRBJ2-5; 10 bases agree with TRBD2. CDR3 length: 14 amino acids. Germline loops: CDR1 MNHEY, CDR2 SVGAGI. V was pared by 6 bases and J by 7 bases, with 8 bases of the junction left unmatched. This chain's CDR3 is CASRATSGERTQYF. The CDR3 nucleotides read TGTGCCAGCAGGGCCACTAGCGGGGAGCGGACCCAGTACTTC.

The chain recombines TRBV9 with TRBJ2-2; TRBD1 agrees at 9 bases. CDR1 is SGDLS, CDR2 YYNGEE, per germline. This CDR3 contains 16 residues. After removal of 5 bases from V and 5 bases from J, the junction contained 10 bases not matched to a gene. In nucleotides, the CDR3 is TGTGCCAGCAGTGCCGGGACAGGGAGGGATACCGGGGAGCTGTTTTTT. Encoded protein: CASSAGTGRDTGELFF.

The chain joins TRBV28 to TRBJ1-2; tentatively, D is TRBD1 (6 bases). The CDR3 has 15 residues. CDR1 MDHEN and CDR2 SYDVKM come from the germline V gene. The V and J ends lost 2 bases and 3 bases respectively, with 13 bases between them. The CDR3 region has the DNA TGTGCCAGCAGTTTAAGGGTCAGGGGTTACTATGGCTACACCTTC. It encodes CASSLRVRGYYGYTF.

This clone came up a few times. The rearrangement links TRBV28 to TRBJ1-1, with D unclear. CDR1 and CDR2 from the germline V gene are MDHEN and SYDVKM. The CDR3 totals 15 residues. The ends were cut back, 5 bases at V and 3 bases at J, with 16 bases in the middle. CDR3 coding DNA: TGTGCCAGCAGTCCATTAACACTATTGGACACTGAAGCTTTCTTT. It is translated as CASSPLTLLDTEAFF.

The chain uses TRBV2 and TRBJ1-6; 8 nucleotides agree with TRBD1. This CDR3 is built from 15 residues. Germline values: CDR1 SNHLY, CDR2 FYNNEI. The V gene end was trimmed by 7 bases and the J gene end by 9 bases; junction bases not matched to a gene: 11. DNA of the CDR3: TGTGCCAGCAAGGGGGCCGGGACAGGAAGTTCACCCCTCCACTTT. It yields the protein CASKGAGTGSSPLHF.

The chain combines TRBV5-5 with TRBJ1-2, with TRBD1 as a possible D gene (5 bases). Germline CDR1 SGHKS, CDR2 YYEKEE (reference sequence). V gave up 5 bases and J gave up 4 bases, with 18 bases separating them. The CDR3 covers 15 residues. CDR3 DNA sequence: TGTGCCAGCAGTCCGACCGGGACTTCGACCTATGGCTACACCTTC. Translation gives CASSPTGTSTYGYTF. The variable domain in full, completed from reference TRBV5-5 and TRBJ1-2, reads DAGVTQSPTHLIKTRGQQVTLRCSPISGHKSVSWYQQVLGQGPQFIFQYYEKEERGRGNFPDRFSARQFPNYSSELNVNALLLGDSALYLCASSPTGTSTYGYTFGSGTRLTVV.

This clone was observed a few times. The V call is TRBV5-4, the J call TRBJ2-3; 10 nucleotides agree with TRBD2. This CDR3 has 16 residues. Looked up from germline, CDR1 is SGHNT and CDR2 is YYREEE (reference sequence). V lost 4 bases, J lost 1 base, and 6 bases stayed unmatched. Written as DNA, the CDR3 is TGTGCCAGCAGCGCCCCAGCGGGGGGGGGCACAGATACGCAGTATTTT. Translated: CASSAPAGGGTDTQYF.

The chain joins TRBV5-1 to TRBJ1-5, with TRBD1 identical over 9 bases. The CDR3 has 15 amino acids. With V trimmed by 0 bases and J by 8 bases, 6 bases remained unmatched. Germline V gives CDR1 SGHRS, CDR2 YFSETQ. CDR3 nucleotides: TGCGCCAGCAGCTTGGGGGGGGACAGGGCCGAGCCCCAGCATTTT. It is translated as CASSLGGDRAEPQHF.

The chain uses TRBV18 and TRBJ2-6; D is perhaps TRBD2 (6 bases). V lost 3 bases, J lost 0 bases, and 12 bases lay in between. Germline lookup yields CDR1 KGHSH and CDR2 LQKENI. The CDR3 totals 17 residues. CDR3 residues: CASSPGTGTSGANVLTF. In nucleotides, the CDR3 is TGTGCCAGCTCACCGGGGACTGGGACCTCTGGGGCCAACGTCCTGACTTTC. Drawing the rest from reference TRBV18 and TRBJ2-6, the complete variable domain is NAGVMQNPRHLVRRRGQEARLRCSPMKGHSHVYWYRQLPEEGLKFMVYLQKENIIDESGMPKERFSAEFPKEGPSILRIQQVVRGDSAAYFCASSPGTGTSGANVLTFGAGSRLTVL.

The genes are TRBV18 and TRBJ1-1; perhaps TRBD1 as D (5 bases). Trimming cost V 5 bases and J 7 bases, with 14 bases left between them. There are 13 residues in the CDR3. The germline CDR1 and CDR2 sequences are KGHSH and LQKENI. Here the CDR3 DNA reads TGTGCCAGCTCAGCGTCTGGGGCAGTTGAAGCTTTCTTT. Translating it yields CASSASGAVEAFF.

This rearrangement joins TRBV11-2 to TRBJ2-5; tentatively, D is TRBD1 (5 bases). The CDR3 has 13 residues. Germline V gives CDR1 SGHAT, CDR2 FQNNGV. Deletions cut 5 bases from V and 2 bases from J, with 9 bases between. CDR3 sequence: CASSPAGQETQYF. The DNA for the CDR3 is TGTGCCAGCAGCCCTGCAGGGCAAGAGACCCAGTACTTC.

In this sample, this clone turned up a few times. This chain links TRBV5-1 with TRBJ1-2; TRBD1 matches 8 bases. The CDR3 runs to 16 residues. CDR1 is SGHRS, CDR2 YFSETQ, per germline. The trim removed 5 bases at V and 4 bases at J, leaving 13 bases unmatched. CDR3 amino acids: CASSGGGQAAVYGYTF. The CDR3 region has the DNA TGCGCCAGCAGTGGAGGGGGACAGGCCGCAGTCTATGGCTACACCTTC.

This sequence joins TRBV6-5 and TRBJ1-6; D may be TRBD1 (6 bases). V dropped 7 bases and J dropped 10 bases, with 14 bases sitting between them. The CDR3 is 13 amino acids. CDR1 is MNHEY, CDR2 SVGAGI, per germline. The CDR3 here is CASKRQGKSPLHF. The DNA for the CDR3 is TGTGCCAGCAAAAGGCAGGGGAAATCACCCCTCCACTTT.

This clone has just a few counts. The V call is TRBV2, the J call TRBJ1-2; D is unclear. V was cut by 1 base and J by 8 bases, with 14 bases left in between. Looked up from germline, CDR1 is SNHLY and CDR2 is FYNNEI. CDR3 length equals 14 residues. Here the CDR3 reads CASSEGRLREGYTF. CDR3 DNA sequence: TGTGCCAGCAGTGAAGGGAGGTTGCGTGAGGGCTACACCTTC.

This clone was detected a few times. The chain employs TRBV7-9 and TRBJ1-4, with D hard to call. The length of the CDR3 is 12 residues. Germline V gene sequence: CDR1 SEHNR, CDR2 FQNEAQ (reference sequence). V shed 5 bases and J shed 8 bases, with 9 bases lying between them. The DNA of the CDR3 is TGTGCCAGCAGCCTAGGTGGCGAAAAACTGTTTTTT. Translated, it gives CASSLGGEKLFF.

This chain links TRBV6-5 with TRBJ1-4; D is ambiguous. From germline, CDR1 is MNHEY and CDR2 SVGAGI. The CDR3 is 13 residues long. Trimming took off 6 bases at V and 4 bases at J, with 9 bases between the two ends. CDR3 nucleotides: TGTGCCAGCAGGCCTGGCCGTAATGAAAAACTGTTTTTT. Its protein is CASRPGRNEKLFF.

The rearrangement links TRBV4-1 to TRBJ2-2; TRBD2 matches 7 bases. Germline loops: CDR1 MGHRA, CDR2 YSYEKL. After removal of 3 bases from V and 4 bases from J, the junction contained 11 bases not matched to a gene. The CDR3 runs 17 residues. Here the CDR3 DNA reads TGCGCCAGCAGCCAGGAAGCGGGGTCCGGACCCACCGGGGAGCTGTTTTTT. Translated: CASSQEAGSGPTGELFF.